The following is a TCR beta chain sequence with its context. This entry belongs to a study of monozygotic twins with inflammatory bowel disease. The CDR3 is made up of 14 amino acids. The germline V gene has CDR1 SEHNR and CDR2 FQNEAQ (reference sequence). TCRdb reprocessed the 5' RACE reads; each CDR3 protein has one entry and no DNA is given. Its listing shows around 370,000 distinct CDR3 sequences. The TCR comes from a human donor with ulcerative colitis or Crohn's disease, or a healthy co-twin of an affected twin (not recorded which). Specimen: blood. V and J are TRBV7-9 and TRBJ2-1. This chain's CDR3 is CASSLTITLNEQFF.